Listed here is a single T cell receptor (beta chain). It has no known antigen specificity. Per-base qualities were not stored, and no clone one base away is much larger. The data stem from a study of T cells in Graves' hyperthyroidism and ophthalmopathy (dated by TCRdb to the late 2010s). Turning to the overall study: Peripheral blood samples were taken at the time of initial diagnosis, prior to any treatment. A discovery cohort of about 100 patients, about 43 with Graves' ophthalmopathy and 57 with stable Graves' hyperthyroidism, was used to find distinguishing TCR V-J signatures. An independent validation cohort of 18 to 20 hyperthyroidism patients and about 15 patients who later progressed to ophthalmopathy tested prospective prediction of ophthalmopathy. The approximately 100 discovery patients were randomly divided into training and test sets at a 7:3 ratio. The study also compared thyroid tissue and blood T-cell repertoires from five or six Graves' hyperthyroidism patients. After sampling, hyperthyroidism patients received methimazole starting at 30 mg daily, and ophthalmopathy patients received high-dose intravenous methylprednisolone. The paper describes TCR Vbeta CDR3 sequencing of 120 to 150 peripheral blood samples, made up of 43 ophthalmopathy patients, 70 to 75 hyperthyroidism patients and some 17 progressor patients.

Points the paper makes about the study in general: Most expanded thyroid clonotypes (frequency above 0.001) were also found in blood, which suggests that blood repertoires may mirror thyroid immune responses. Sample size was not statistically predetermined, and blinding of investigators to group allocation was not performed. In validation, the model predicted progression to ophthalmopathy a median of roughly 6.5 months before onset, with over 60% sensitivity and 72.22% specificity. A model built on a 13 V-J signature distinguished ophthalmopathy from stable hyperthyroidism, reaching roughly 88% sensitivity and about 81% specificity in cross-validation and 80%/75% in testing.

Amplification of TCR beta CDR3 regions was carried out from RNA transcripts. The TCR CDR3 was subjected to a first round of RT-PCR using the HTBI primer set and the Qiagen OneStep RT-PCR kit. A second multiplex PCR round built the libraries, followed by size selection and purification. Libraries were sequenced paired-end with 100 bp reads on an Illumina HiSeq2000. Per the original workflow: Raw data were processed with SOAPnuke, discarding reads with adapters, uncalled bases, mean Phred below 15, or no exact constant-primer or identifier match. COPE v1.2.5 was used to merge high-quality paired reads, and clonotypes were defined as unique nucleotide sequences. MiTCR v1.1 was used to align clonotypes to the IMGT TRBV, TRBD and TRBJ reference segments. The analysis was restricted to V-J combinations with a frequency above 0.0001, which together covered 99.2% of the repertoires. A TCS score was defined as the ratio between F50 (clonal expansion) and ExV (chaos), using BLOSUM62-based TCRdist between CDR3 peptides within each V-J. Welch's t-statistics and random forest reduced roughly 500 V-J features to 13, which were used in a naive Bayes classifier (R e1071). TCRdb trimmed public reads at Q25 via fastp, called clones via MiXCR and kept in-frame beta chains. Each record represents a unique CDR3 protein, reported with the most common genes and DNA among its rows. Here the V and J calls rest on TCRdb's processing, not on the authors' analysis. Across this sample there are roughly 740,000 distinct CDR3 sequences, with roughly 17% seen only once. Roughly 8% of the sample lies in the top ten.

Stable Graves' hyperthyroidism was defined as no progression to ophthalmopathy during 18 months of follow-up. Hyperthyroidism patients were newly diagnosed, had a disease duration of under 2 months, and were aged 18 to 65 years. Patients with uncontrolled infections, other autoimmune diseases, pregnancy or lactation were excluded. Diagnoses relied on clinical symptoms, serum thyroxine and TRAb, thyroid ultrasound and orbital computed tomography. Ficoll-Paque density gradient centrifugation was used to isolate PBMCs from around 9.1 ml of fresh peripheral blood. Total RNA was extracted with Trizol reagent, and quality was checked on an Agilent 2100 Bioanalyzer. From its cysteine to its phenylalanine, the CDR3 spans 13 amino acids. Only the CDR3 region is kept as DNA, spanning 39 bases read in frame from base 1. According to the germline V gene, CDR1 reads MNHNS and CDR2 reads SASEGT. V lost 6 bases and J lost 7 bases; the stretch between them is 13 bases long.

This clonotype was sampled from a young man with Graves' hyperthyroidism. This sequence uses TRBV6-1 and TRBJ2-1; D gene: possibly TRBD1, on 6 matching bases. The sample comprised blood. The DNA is TGTGCCAGCAGGAACAGGGTGGGGAATGAGCAGTTCTTC. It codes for CASRNRVGNEQFF.